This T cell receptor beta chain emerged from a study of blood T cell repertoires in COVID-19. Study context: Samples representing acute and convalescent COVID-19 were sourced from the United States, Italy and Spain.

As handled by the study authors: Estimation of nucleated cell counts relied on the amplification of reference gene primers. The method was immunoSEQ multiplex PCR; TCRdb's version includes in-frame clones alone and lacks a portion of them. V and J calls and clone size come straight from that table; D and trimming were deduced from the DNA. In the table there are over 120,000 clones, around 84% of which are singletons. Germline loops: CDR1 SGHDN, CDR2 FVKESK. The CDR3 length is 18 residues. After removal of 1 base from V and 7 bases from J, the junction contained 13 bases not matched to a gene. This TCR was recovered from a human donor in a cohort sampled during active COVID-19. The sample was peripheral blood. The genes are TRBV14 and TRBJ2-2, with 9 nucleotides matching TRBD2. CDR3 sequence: CASSQGAAGGPLNGELFF. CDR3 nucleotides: TGTGCCAGCAGCCAAGGAGCGGCGGGAGGGCCCCTGAACGGGGAGCTGTTTTTT.